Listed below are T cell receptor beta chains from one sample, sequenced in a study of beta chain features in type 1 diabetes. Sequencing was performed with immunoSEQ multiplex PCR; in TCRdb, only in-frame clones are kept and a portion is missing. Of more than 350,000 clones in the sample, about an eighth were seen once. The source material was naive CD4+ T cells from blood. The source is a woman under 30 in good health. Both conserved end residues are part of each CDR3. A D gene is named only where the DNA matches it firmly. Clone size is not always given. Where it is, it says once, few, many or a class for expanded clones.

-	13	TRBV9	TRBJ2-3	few	TGTGCCAGCGGGCCGGCGGACACAGATACGCAGTATTTT	CASGPADTDTQYF
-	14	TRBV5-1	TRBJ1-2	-	TGCGCCAGCAGCTTGGGACAGGCTATATATGGCTACACCTTC	CASSLGQAIYGYTF
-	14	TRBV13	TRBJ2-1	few	TGTGCCAGCAGCCTCCCGGGACGGACCGACGGGCAGTTCTTC	CASSLPGRTDGQFF
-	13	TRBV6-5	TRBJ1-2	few	TGTGCCAGCAGTTCCCCTCCTTCCTATGGCTACACCTTC	CASSSPPSYGYTF
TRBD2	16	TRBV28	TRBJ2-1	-	TGTGCCAGCAGTTCCGCTAGCGGGGGGGACCCAGTTGAGCAGTTCTTC	CASSSASGGDPVEQFF
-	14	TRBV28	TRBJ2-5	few	TGTGCCAGCAGAAGTTGGGTGGGTTCGGAGACCCAGTACTTC	CASRSWVGSETQYF
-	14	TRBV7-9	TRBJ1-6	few	TGTGCCAGCATCCCCATGGGGCAGAAATCACCCCTCCACTTT	CASIPMGQKSPLHF
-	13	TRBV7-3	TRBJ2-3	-	TGTGCCAGCAGCGCCGCTAGCACAGATACGCAGTATTTT	CASSAASTDTQYF
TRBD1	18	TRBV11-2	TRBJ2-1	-	TGTGCCAGCAGCCAACAGGGGTTTCCGGGACAGGGTTACAATGAGCAGTTCTTC	CASSQQGFPGQGYNEQFF
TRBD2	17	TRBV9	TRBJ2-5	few	TGTGCCAGCAGCGTAGCCGGACTAGCGGGACTCCAAGAGACCCAGTACTTC	CASSVAGLAGLQETQYF
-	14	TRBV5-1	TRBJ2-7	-	TGCGCCAGCAGGGCTTTCTCCGGGGCCTACGAGCAGTACTTC	CASRAFSGAYEQYF
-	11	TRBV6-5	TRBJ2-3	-	TGTGCCAGCAGTGTCTCGGATACGCAGTATTTT	CASSVSDTQYF
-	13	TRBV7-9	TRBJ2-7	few	TGTGCCAGCAGCTTTGGGAGATCCTACGAGCAGTACTTC	CASSFGRSYEQYF
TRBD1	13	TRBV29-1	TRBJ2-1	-	TGCAGCGTTTCGGGACAGGGTAGGAATGAGCAGTTCTTC	CSVSGQGRNEQFF
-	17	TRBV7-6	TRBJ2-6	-	TGTGCCAGCAGCTTACAACAGACAAGCTCTGGGGCCAACGTCCTGACTTTC	CASSLQQTSSGANVLTF
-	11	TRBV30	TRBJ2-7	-	TGTGCCTGGAGTTCATCGTGGGAGCAGTACTTC	CAWSSSWEQYF
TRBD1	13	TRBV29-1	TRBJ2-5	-	TGCAGCGTTACCGGGACAGCGCAAGAGACCCAGTACTTC	CSVTGTAQETQYF
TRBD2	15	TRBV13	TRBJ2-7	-	TGTGCCAGCAGCTTGAGTGGACTAGCGAGTTACGAGCAGTACTTC	CASSLSGLASYEQYF
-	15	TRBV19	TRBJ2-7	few	TGTGCCAGTAGTAAGTTTGGAGGGTTGGTCTACGAGCAGTACTTC	CASSKFGGLVYEQYF
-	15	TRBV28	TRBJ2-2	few	TGTGCCAGCAGTTTAGTGGACACCAACACCGGGGAGCTGTTTTTT	CASSLVDTNTGELFF
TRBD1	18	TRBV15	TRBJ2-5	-	TGTGCCACCAGCAGCCTTGGACAGGAACAGGAGGACCAAGAGACCCAGTACTTC	CATSSLGQEQEDQETQYF
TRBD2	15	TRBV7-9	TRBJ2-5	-	TGTGCCAGCAGCTTAGGTCGCGGGAGAGAAGAGACCCAGTACTTC	CASSLGRGREETQYF
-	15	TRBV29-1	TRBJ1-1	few	TGCAGCGTTGAAGGTCCCGAATGGGGGAACACTGAAGCTTTCTTT	CSVEGPEWGNTEAFF
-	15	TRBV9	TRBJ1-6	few	TGTGCCAGCAGCGTAGCAGGTGCCGTTGATTCACCCCTCCACTTT	CASSVAGAVDSPLHF
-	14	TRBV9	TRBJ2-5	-	TGTGCCAGCACCCCCATGGCGTCACAAGAGACCCAGTACTTC	CASTPMASQETQYF
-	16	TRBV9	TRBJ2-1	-	TGTGCCAGCAGCGTCTCTCCATACAGCTCCTACAATGAGCAGTTCTTC	CASSVSPYSSYNEQFF
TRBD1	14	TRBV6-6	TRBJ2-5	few	TGTGCCAGCAGTTGGACAGGCGCTCAAGAGACCCAGTACTTC	CASSWTGAQETQYF
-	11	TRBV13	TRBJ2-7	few	TGTGCCAGCAGCCGTACCTACGAGCAGTGCTTC	CASSRTYEQCF
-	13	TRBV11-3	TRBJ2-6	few	TGTGCCAGCAGCATCCTTCAGGCCAACGTCCTGACTTTC	CASSILQANVLTF
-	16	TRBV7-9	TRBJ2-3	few	TGTGCCAGCAGCTTATTGTCCCGTACCTTGGCAGATACGCAGTATTTT	CASSLLSRTLADTQYF
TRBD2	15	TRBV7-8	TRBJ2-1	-	TGTGCCAGCAACAAACTAGCGGCCGGCTACAATGAGCAGTTCTTC	CASNKLAAGYNEQFF
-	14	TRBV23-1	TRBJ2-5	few	TGCGCCAGCAGTCAGCTGGGGGTAGAAGAGACCCAGTACTTC	CASSQLGVEETQYF
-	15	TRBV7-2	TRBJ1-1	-	TGTGCCAGCAGCTTCGCCCCAAAAGGCGGCACTGAAGCTTTCTTT	CASSFAPKGGTEAFF
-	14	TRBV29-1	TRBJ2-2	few	TGCAGCGTGTCCGGTTGGGCCAGCGGCGGGGAGCTGTTTTTT	CSVSGWASGGELFF
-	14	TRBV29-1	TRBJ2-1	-	TGCAGCGTTGAATTGGTATGGAATAGGAATGAGCAGTTCTTC	CSVELVWNRNEQFF
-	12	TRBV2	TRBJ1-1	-	TGTGCCAGCAGTGACCAGAACACTGAAGCTTTCTTT	CASSDQNTEAFF
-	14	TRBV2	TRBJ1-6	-	TGTGCCAGTATTGATGAGCCCTTTCGATCACCCCTCCACTTT	CASIDEPFRSPLHF
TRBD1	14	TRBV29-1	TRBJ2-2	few	TGCAGCGCCCATCCCGGGACAGACACCGGGGAGCTGTTTTTT	CSAHPGTDTGELFF
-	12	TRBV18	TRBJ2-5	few	TGTGCCAGCTCACCAGCTAAAGAGACCCAGTACTTC	CASSPAKETQYF
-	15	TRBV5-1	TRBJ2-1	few	TGCGCCAGCAGCTTGGTTACCAGCTCCTACAATGAGCAGTTCTTC	CASSLVTSSYNEQFF
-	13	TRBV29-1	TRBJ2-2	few	TGCAGCGTGGACAGCGCGAACACCGGGGAGCTGTTTTTT	CSVDSANTGELFF
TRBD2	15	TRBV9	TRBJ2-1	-	TGTGCCAGCAGCGTGGGACTAGCGTACTACAATGAGCAGTTCTTC	CASSVGLAYYNEQFF
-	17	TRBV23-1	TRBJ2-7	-	TGCGCCAGCAGTCCTTTTGGTTGCGTCCATCAACTCTACGAGCAGTACTTC	CASSPFGCVHQLYEQYF
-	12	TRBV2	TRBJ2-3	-	TGTGCCAGCAGCCGCGGCTGGGGTACGCAGTATTTT	CASSRGWGTQYF
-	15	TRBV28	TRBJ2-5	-	TGTGCCAGCAGTTCGTCAGGGGGAGGCGTGAAGACCCAGTACTTC	CASSSSGGGVKTQYF
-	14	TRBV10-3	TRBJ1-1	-	TGTGCCATCAGTGAGTCGAAGGGGAACACTGAAGCTTTCTTT	CAISESKGNTEAFF
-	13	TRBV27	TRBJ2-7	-	TGTGCCAGCCACGCCGGAACAACCTACGAGCAGTACTTC	CASHAGTTYEQYF
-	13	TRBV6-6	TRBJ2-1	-	TGTGCCAGCAGCGAGGGGACCTACAATGAGCAGTTCTTC	CASSEGTYNEQFF
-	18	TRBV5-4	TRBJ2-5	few	TGTGCCAGCAGCCATGAGGGCGTGGCAGGGAAAAATGTAGAGACCCAGTACTTC	CASSHEGVAGKNVETQYF
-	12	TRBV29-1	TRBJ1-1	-	TGCAGCGTTTCAAAACTAAACACTGAAGCTTTCTTT	CSVSKLNTEAFF
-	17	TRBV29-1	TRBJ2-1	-	TGCAGCGTTGAAGGGGGGAAGGCGGGAAGCTCCTACAATGAGCAGTTCTTC	CSVEGGKAGSSYNEQFF
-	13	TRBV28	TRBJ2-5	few	TGTGCCAGCAGCCCAGGGCCACAAGAGACCCAGTACTTC	CASSPGPQETQYF
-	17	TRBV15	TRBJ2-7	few	TGTGCCACCAGCAGAGACCTGGGCGACAGGTCCTCCTACGAGCAGTACTTC	CATSRDLGDRSSYEQYF
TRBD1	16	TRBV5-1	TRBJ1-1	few	TGCGCCAGCAGCTTGGGCCCTAATGGCAGGACAGGTGAAGCTTTCTTT	CASSLGPNGRTGEAFF
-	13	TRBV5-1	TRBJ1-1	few	TGCGCCAGCAGCTTGGTAGAGGGCACTGAAGCTTTCTTT	CASSLVEGTEAFF